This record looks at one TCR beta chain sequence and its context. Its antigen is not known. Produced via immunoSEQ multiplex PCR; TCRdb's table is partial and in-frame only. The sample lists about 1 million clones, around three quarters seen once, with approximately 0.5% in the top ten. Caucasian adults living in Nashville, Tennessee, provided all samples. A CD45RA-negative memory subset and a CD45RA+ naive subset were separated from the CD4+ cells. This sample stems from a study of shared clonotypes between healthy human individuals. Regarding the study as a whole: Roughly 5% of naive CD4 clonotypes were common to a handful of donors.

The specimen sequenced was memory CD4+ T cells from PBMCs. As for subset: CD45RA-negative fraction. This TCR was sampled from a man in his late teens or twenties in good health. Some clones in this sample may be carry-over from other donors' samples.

CDR3 coding DNA: TGTGCCATCAGTGTTAACTCTGGAAACACCATATATTTT. It specifies CAISVNSGNTIYF. The chain couples TRBV10-3 to TRBJ1-3; D remains unclear. The CDR3 is 13 residues long. Germline V CDR1 and CDR2: ENHRY, SYGVKD. V was pared by 4 bases and J by 0 bases, with 4 bases between.